Below, one TCR beta chain is given with its context. This record comes from a study of blood T cell repertoires in COVID-19. Sequencing was performed with immunoSEQ multiplex PCR; in TCRdb, only in-frame clones are kept and a portion is missing. The top ten clones hold approximately 4.1% of a sample with just under 250,000 clones, roughly 90% of them seen once. The V gene end was trimmed by 3 bases and the J gene end by 8 bases; junction bases not matched to a gene: 13. This CDR3 has 15 amino acids. Germline lookup yields CDR1 SGHNT and CDR2 YYREEE (reference sequence). The specimen was PBMCs or T cells enriched from blood (not recorded which). The sequence was collected from a woman aged 30 to 39 who had recovered from COVID-19. V gene TRBV5-4 combines with J gene TRBJ1-2; 7 positions agree with TRBD1. The DNA for the CDR3 is TGTGCCAGCAGCTCCCGACAGGGCAAAGTCGGGGGCTACACCTTC. Translation gives CASSSRQGKVGGYTF.